Here is one TCR beta chain with its context. Its cognate antigen is unknown. The data belong to a study of T cell responses to AZD1222 COVID-19 vaccine. Pooling covered second doses at about 4 or about 12 weeks. Study-wide results and limits: Vaccine-related CD4 TCRs covered spike, predominating at 160-218 and 743-854. Within unmutated variant regions lay the reported targets of nearly half of spike-specific TCRs. Two doses of AZD1222 preceded a rise in Spike-specific TCR breadth and depth.

Profiled with immunoSEQ multiplex PCR; TCRdb holds only in-frame clones, not every one. The data contain around 80,000 clones, 75% to 95% of them singletons. J lost 3 bases, V lost 10 bases, and 3 bases had no gene match. This CDR3 has 13 amino acids. The germline V gene has CDR1 MDHEN and CDR2 SYDVKM. The chain has TRBV28 and TRBJ2-3; 11 positions agree with TRBD1. The sequence came from an adult who received the AZD1222 COVID-19 vaccine. The sample in question was peripheral blood, obtained 28 days after the second AZD1222 dose. The CDR3 spells CANGDRGTDTQYF. The CDR3 DNA reads as TGTGCCAACGGGGACAGGGGGACAGATACGCAGTATTTT.